A selection of T cell receptor beta chains follows, all from one sample in a study of early T cells in non-severe SARS-CoV-2 infection. TCRdb ran MiXCR on the 5' RACE reads and lists one entry per CDR3 protein. The table records about 34,000 distinct CDR3 sequences, around 6% of them present only once. The sequencing input was whole blood. The receptors shown here come from an adult who was a healthcare worker with PCR-confirmed SARS-CoV-2 infection or an uninfected control (not recorded which). Both conserved end residues are part of each CDR3. The order of the fields is V gene, CDR3 protein.

TRBV12-3/TRBV12-4	CASSFSGFPYEQYF
TRBV5-6	CASSFAGRTSYEQYF
TRBV27	CASSPTGYSPLHF
TRBV6-1	CASSDSSGQALKPQHF
TRBV6-6	CASSYGLAGYTDTQYF
TRBV20-1	CSEHLQETQYF
TRBV30	CACPGQRNSPLHF
TRBV2	CASSESSGGPSTDTQYF
TRBV7-9	CASSWGYQETQYF
TRBV3-1	CASSSGGKETQYF
TRBV3-1	CASSRGSGGGSPLHF
TRBV6-4	CASTRDSMNTEAFF
TRBV20-1	CSARSQGRYEQYF
TRBV4-1	CASSPGQGANNQPQHF
TRBV19	CASSYMSEWSTIYF
TRBV20-1	CSAATNSNEQFF
TRBV15	CATSRVPSYEQYF
TRBV20-1	CSARAGDYGYTF
TRBV30	CAWSVQGTGLYEQYF
TRBV30	CAWSPGQLSNQPQHF
TRBV14	CASSQDRSGGLSYEQYF
TRBV5-5	CASRRMGAGANVLTF
TRBV12-3/TRBV12-4	CASSFSGVRAGNTIYF
TRBV28	CASSPTSNEQFF
TRBV29-1	CSVERGSEAFF
TRBV5-4	CVSSPGGIYNEQFF
TRBV7-6	CASSWTSGGTGELFF
TRBV5-4	CASSLDGSGTDTQYF
TRBV7-9	CASSLAGTGELFF
TRBV28	CASRSGTRRAISNYGYTF
TRBV28	CASSDRVRQPQHF
TRBV7-6	CASSPNRNEQFF
TRBV29-1	CSVVRGTEAFF
TRBV29-1	CSVDRGGTEAFF
TRBV7-2	CASSFSSSGNTIYF
TRBV20-1	CSARGSGAAGYTF
TRBV6-1	CASSGSSTDTQYF
TRBV7-9	CASNDRGRGTGELFF
TRBV7-2	CASSGTSGATDTQYF
TRBV6-6	CASKVNRELSQPQHF
TRBV20-1	CSARIQQGSYEQFF
TRBV7-9	CASSFLAGGKNSWSGELFF
TRBV5-4	CASSLGRGFLNEQFF
TRBV12-2	CASRPRQGRRDYGYTF
TRBV28	CASSPRGGLIAQHF
TRBV14	CASSPGGTNYGYTF
TRBV30	CAWSGQVMNTEAFF
TRBV30	CAWSVDRWYGYTF
TRBV28	CASSLDTALSGNTIYF
TRBV21-1	CASSKEGGERAGYTF
TRBV20-1	CSARDIGRRVNQPQHF
TRBV18	CASSLGRDTEAFF